This paragraph reports one TCR beta chain. Its antigen is unknown. Patients were excluded for uncontrolled infection, other autoimmune disease, pregnancy or lactation. Around 10 ml fresh peripheral blood yielded the PBMCs. There are 17 residues in the CDR3. V lost 5 bases, J lost 7 bases, and 28 bases lay in between. The germline V gene encodes CDR1 SGHNT and CDR2 YYREEE (reference sequence). The sample comes from a study of T cells in Graves' hyperthyroidism and ophthalmopathy. Findings and limits, study-wide: Blood shared most expanded thyroid clonotypes above 0.001.

There were TCR beta CDR3 regions amplified from RNA transcripts. Using the HTBI primer set, a first-round RT-PCR was run on the TCR CDR3. From the multiplex PCR reads, TCRdb called clonotypes with MiXCR, one entry per CDR3 protein. Found here are 700,000 to 850,000 distinct CDR3 sequences, approximately 36% of them singletons; the top ten hold around 31%. The rearrangement joins TRBV5-4 to TRBJ2-7, with D possibly being TRBD1 (6 bases). Sequencing used blood. The sequence was obtained from a woman aged 40 to 50 with Graves' hyperthyroidism. The CDR3 bases are TGTGCCAGCAGTTTAAGGGTTCAAGAGACAGGCCCCCCTGAGCAGTACTTC. This codes for CASSLRVQETGPPEQYF.